This is a list of T cell receptor beta chains from one sample in a study of OX40 agonist ivuxolimab in advanced cancers. Using immunoSEQ multiplex PCR, the repertoire was profiled, and TCRdb retains in-frame clones only, with some absent. The sample holds about 61,000 clones, more than 85% seen once. The sample here was CD4+ or CD8+ T cells sorted from blood, taken in a trial of the OX40 agonist ivuxolimab. These receptors originate from an adult with an advanced solid tumor such as melanoma, head and neck, liver or kidney cancer. Both conserved end residues are part of each CDR3. The order of the fields is CDR3 DNA, CDR3 protein, clone size, D gene, J gene, V gene. A D gene is named only where the DNA matches it firmly. Clone size is shown for a subset of rows, as once, few, many or a class of expanded clone.

DNA: TGTGCCAGCAGCGTAGGCCTGGGACAGTACAATTCACCCCTCCACTTT
CDR3: CASSVGLGQYNSPLHF
size: -
D: TRBD1
J: TRBJ1-6
V: TRBV9

DNA: TGTGCCAGCAGTAACTCGATGGGGCAAGGCTACACCTTC
CDR3: CASSNSMGQGYTF
size: -
D: -
J: TRBJ1-2
V: TRBV6-5

DNA: TGCGCCAGCAGCTTGGACGGGCCCGGGGCCAACGTCCTGACTTTC
CDR3: CASSLDGPGANVLTF
size: -
D: -
J: TRBJ2-6
V: TRBV5-1

DNA: TGTGCCAGCAGCTCCCTAGCGGGGGGCCGGGAGACCCAGTACTTC
CDR3: CASSSLAGGRETQYF
size: -
D: TRBD2
J: TRBJ2-5
V: TRBV5-4

DNA: TGTGCCAGCAGCCCCCACGGACAGGGAAACTATGGCTACACCTTC
CDR3: CASSPHGQGNYGYTF
size: -
D: TRBD1
J: TRBJ1-2
V: TRBV9

DNA: TGCGCCAGCAGCGACGAACAGGGATCTGGAAACACCATATATTTT
CDR3: CASSDEQGSGNTIYF
size: -
D: -
J: TRBJ1-3
V: TRBV5-1

DNA: TGTGCCAGCAGCCAGGGGTGGGGAGTACAAGAGACCCAGTACTTC
CDR3: CASSQGWGVQETQYF
size: -
D: -
J: TRBJ2-5
V: TRBV7-2

DNA: TGTGCCACCGGACAGGGGGGTCACAGACCCGTCACAGATACGCAGTATTTT
CDR3: CATGQGGHRPVTDTQYF
size: -
D: TRBD1
J: TRBJ2-3
V: TRBV7-2

DNA: TGCGCCAGCAGCTCCGCGATGGTTTGGGAGCGACCAGGGGAGACCCAGTACTTC
CDR3: CASSSAMVWERPGETQYF
size: -
D: -
J: TRBJ2-5
V: TRBV5-1

DNA: TGTGCCAGCTCACCAGGACTAGCGGGGGCCGGGGAGACCCAGTACTTC
CDR3: CASSPGLAGAGETQYF
size: -
D: TRBD2
J: TRBJ2-5
V: TRBV18

DNA: TGTGCCAGCAGCTTGGCAGGACAGGGGGCGCAAGATACGCAGTATTTT
CDR3: CASSLAGQGAQDTQYF
size: -
D: TRBD1
J: TRBJ2-3
V: TRBV5-4

DNA: TGTGCCAGCAGCTTGTACCAGGGGGATGAAAAACTGTTTTTT
CDR3: CASSLYQGDEKLFF
size: -
D: TRBD1
J: TRBJ1-4
V: TRBV5-4

DNA: TGTGCCAGCAGCCAGGCAGGGACCGTCACCTACGAGCAGTACTTC
CDR3: CASSQAGTVTYEQYF
size: -
D: -
J: TRBJ2-7
V: TRBV5-6

DNA: TGTGCCAGCAGCTTACCGGGACAGGAGGGGCACACCTTC
CDR3: CASSLPGQEGHTF
size: -
D: TRBD1
J: TRBJ1-2
V: TRBV7-9

DNA: TGTGCCAGCAGCCGGGACGGGAGCCAAGATGAAAAACTGTTTTTT
CDR3: CASSRDGSQDEKLFF
size: -
D: -
J: TRBJ1-4
V: TRBV4-2

DNA: TGTGCCAGCAGTGAAGCGGGGGGCATGGTGACCGGGGAGCTGTTTTTT
CDR3: CASSEAGGMVTGELFF
size: -
D: -
J: TRBJ2-2
V: TRBV6-1

DNA: TGTGCCAGTAGTATTAGTGGGGTCCGAGGAAACACCATATATTTT
CDR3: CASSISGVRGNTIYF
size: -
D: -
J: TRBJ1-3
V: TRBV19

DNA: TGTGCCAGTAGGATAGGGACAACAGGGGCCATCTATGGCTACACCTTC
CDR3: CASRIGTTGAIYGYTF
size: few
D: TRBD1
J: TRBJ1-2
V: TRBV19

DNA: TGTGCCAGCAGTGAACCGGCTGGCACAGATACGCAGTATTTT
CDR3: CASSEPAGTDTQYF
size: -
D: -
J: TRBJ2-3
V: TRBV25-1

DNA: TGTGCCAGCAACAACGACGCGGGTGACAGGGGTGTAAAACTGTTTTTT
CDR3: CASNNDAGDRGVKLFF
size: -
D: TRBD1
J: TRBJ1-4
V: TRBV5-5

DNA: TGTGCCAGCAGCGTAGGTCGGACGGCGCCTTACGAGCAGTACTTC
CDR3: CASSVGRTAPYEQYF
size: once
D: -
J: TRBJ2-7
V: TRBV9

DNA: TGTGCCAGCAGCTTTGCGGGACAGGGGTTAGAGACCCAGTACTTC
CDR3: CASSFAGQGLETQYF
size: -
D: TRBD1
J: TRBJ2-5
V: TRBV5-5

DNA: TGCGCCAGCAGCCGCCGGGAGAACACTGAAGCTTTCTTT
CDR3: CASSRRENTEAFF
size: -
D: -
J: TRBJ1-1
V: TRBV5-1